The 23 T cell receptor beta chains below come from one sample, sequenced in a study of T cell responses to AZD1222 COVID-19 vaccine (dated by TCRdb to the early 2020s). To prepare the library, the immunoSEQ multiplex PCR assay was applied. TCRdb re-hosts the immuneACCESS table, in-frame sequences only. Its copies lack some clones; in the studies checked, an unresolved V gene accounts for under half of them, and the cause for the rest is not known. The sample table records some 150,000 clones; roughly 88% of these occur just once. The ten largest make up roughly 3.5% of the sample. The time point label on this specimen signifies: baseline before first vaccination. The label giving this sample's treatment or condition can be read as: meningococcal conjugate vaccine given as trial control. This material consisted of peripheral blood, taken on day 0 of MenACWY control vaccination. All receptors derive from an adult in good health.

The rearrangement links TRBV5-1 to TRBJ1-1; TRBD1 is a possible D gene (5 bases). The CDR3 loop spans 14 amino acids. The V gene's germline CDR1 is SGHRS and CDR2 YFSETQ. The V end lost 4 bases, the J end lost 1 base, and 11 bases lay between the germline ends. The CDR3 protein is CASSMGPSNTEAFF. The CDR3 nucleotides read TGCGCCAGCAGCATGGGACCTTCGAACACTGAAGCTTTCTTT.

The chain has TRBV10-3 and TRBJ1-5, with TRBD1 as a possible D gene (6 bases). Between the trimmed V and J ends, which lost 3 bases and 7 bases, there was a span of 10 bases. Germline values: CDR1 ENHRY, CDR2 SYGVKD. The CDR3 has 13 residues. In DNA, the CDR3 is TGTGCCATCAGTGACGACAGGCGCCAGCCCCAGCATTTT. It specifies CAISDDRRQPQHF.

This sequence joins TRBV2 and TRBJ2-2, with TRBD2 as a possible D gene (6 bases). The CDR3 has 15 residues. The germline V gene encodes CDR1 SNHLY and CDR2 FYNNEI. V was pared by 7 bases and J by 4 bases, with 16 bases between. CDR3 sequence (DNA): TGTGCCAGCAATATCGCCCGCGGGGCCACCGGGGAGCTGTTTTTT. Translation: CASNIARGATGELFF.

CDR3 in amino acids: CASSYTGELFF. CDR3 DNA sequence: TGCGCCAGCAGCTACACCGGGGAGCTGTTTTTT. The rearrangement links TRBV5-1 to TRBJ2-2; D is unclear. Germline CDR1 reads SGHRS; CDR2 reads YFSETQ. This CDR3 is built from 11 residues. The V gene lost 3 bases and the J gene lost 3 bases, with 0 bases spanning the gap.

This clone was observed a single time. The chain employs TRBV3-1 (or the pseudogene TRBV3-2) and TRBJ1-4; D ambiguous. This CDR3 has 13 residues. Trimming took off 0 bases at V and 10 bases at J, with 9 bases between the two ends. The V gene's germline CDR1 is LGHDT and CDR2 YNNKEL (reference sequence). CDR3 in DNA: TGTGCCAGCAGCCAAGAAAGGGTAGGAAAACTGTTTTTT. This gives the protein CASSQERVGKLFF.

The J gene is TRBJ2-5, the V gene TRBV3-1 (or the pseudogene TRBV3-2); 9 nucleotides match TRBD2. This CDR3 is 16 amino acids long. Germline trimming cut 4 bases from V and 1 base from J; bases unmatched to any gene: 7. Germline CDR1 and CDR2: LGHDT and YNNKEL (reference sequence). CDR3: CASSLLAGALQETQYF. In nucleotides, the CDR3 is TGTGCCAGCAGCCTTTTAGCGGGGGCCCTCCAAGAGACCCAGTACTTC.

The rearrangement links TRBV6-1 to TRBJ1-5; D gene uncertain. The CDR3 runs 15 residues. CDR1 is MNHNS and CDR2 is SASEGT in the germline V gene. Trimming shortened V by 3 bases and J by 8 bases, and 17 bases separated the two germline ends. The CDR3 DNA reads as TGTGCCAGCAGTGATCCCCACGCCAGTGGTAAGCCCCAGCATTTT. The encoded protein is CASSDPHASGKPQHF.

The CDR3 spells CASSDRDGEAFF. In DNA form, the CDR3 reads TGTGCCAGCAGCGACCGGGACGGTGAAGCTTTCTTT. The rearrangement uses TRBV9 and TRBJ1-1, with a tentative D call TRBD1 (5 bases). This CDR3 comprises 12 residues. Germline V CDR1 and CDR2: SGDLS, YYNGEE. Trimming cost V 3 bases and J 7 bases, with 10 bases left between them.

The CDR3 sequence is CASSRGDQVKHF. CDR3 sequence (DNA): TGTGCCAGCAGCCGAGGGGATCAGGTGAAGCATTTT. The chain joins TRBV14 to TRBJ1-5; the D gene is possibly TRBD1 (5 bases). Deletions cut 4 bases from V and 14 bases from J, with 15 bases between. This CDR3 spans 12 amino acids. CDR1 SGHDN and CDR2 FVKESK come from the germline V gene.

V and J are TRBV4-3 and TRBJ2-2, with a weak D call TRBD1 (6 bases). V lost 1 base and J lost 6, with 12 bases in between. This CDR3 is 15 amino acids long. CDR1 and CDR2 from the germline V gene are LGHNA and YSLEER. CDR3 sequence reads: CASSQVQGGAGELFF. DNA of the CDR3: TGCGCCAGCAGCCAAGTACAGGGTGGTGCCGGGGAGCTGTTTTTT.

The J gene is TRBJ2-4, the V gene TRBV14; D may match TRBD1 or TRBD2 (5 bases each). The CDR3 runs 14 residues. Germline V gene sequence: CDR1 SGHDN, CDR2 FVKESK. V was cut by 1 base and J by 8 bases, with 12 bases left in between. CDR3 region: CASSQAFRDDIQYF. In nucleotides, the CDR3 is TGTGCCAGCAGCCAAGCTTTTAGGGACGACATTCAGTACTTC.

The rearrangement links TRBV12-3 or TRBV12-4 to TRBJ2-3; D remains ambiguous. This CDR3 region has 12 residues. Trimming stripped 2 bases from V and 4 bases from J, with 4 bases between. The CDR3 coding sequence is TGTGCCAGCAGTTTACTTCCAGATACGCAGTATTTT. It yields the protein CASSLLPDTQYF.

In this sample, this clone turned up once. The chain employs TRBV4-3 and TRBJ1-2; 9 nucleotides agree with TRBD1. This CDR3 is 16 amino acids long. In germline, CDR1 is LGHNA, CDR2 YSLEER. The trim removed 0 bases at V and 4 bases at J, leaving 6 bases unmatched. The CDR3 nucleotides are TGCGCCAGCAGCCAAGATATCCGGGACAGGGCCTATGGCTACACCTTC. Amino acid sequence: CASSQDIRDRAYGYTF.

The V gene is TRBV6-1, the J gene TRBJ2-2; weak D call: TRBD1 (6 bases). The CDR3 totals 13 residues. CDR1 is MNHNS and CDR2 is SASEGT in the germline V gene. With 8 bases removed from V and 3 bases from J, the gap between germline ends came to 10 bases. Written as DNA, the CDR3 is TGTGCCAGCGGACAGCTCTACACCGGGGAGCTGTTTTTT. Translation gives CASGQLYTGELFF.

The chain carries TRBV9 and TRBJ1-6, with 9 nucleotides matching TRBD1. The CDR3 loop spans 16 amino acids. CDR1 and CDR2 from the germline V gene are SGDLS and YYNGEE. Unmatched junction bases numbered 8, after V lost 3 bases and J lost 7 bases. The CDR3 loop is CASSAPTGGRNSPLHF. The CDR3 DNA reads TGTGCCAGCAGCGCGCCGACAGGGGGAAGGAATTCACCCCTCCACTTT.

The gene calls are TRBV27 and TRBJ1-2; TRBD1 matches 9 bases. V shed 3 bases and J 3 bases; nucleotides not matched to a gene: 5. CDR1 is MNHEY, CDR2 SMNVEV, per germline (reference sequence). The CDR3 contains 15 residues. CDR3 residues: CASSFYWTGDYGYTF. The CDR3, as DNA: TGTGCCAGCAGTTTCTATTGGACAGGGGACTATGGCTACACCTTC.

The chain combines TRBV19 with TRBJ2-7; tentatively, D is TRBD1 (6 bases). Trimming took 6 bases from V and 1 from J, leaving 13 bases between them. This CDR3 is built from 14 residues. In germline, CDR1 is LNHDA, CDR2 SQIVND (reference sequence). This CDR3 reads CASSLTGPSYEQYF. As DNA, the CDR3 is TGTGCCAGTAGCCTGACAGGACCTTCCTACGAGCAGTACTTC. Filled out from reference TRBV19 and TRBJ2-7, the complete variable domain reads DGGITQSPKYLFRKEGQNVTLSCEQNLNHDAMYWYRQDPGQGLRLIYYSQIVNDFQKGDIAEGYSVSREKKESFPLTVTSAQKNPTAFYLCASSLTGPSYEQYFGPGTRLTVT.

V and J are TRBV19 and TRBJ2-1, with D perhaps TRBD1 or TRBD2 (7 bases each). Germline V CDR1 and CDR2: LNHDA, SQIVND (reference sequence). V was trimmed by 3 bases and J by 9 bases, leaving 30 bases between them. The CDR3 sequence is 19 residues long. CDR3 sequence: CASSMDRPFSSGPGVEQFF. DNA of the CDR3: TGTGCCAGTAGTATGGACAGGCCGTTTTCTAGCGGACCTGGAGTTGAGCAGTTCTTC.

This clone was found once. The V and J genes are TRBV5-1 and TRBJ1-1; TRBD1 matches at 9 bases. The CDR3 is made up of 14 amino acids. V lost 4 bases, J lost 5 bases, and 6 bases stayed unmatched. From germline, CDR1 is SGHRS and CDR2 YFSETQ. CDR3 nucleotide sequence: TGCGCCAGCAGCGTATCGACAGGGGGGACTGAAGCTTTCTTT. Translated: CASSVSTGGTEAFF.

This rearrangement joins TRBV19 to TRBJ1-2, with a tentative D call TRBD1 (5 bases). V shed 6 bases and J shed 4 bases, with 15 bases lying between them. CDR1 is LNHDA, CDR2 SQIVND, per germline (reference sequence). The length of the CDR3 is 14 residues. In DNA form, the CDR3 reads TGTGCCAGTAGCACGATAGGGGCTTCCTATGGCTACACCTTC. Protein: CASSTIGASYGYTF. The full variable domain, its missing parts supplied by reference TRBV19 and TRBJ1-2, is DGGITQSPKYLFRKEGQNVTLSCEQNLNHDAMYWYRQDPGQGLRLIYYSQIVNDFQKGDIAEGYSVSREKKESFPLTVTSAQKNPTAFYLCASSTIGASYGYTFGSGTRLTVV.

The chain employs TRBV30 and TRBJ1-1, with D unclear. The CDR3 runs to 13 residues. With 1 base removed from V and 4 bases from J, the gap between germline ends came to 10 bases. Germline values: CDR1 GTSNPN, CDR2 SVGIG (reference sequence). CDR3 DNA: TGTGCCTGGAGTGGAGTCCCGAGCACTGAAGCTTTCTTT. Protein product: CAWSGVPSTEAFF.

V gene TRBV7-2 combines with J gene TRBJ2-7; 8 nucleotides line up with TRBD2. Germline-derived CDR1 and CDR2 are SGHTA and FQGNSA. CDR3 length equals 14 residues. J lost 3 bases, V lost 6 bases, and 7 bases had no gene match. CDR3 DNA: TGTGCCAGCAGTTGGAGCGGGAGCGGCTACGAGCAGTACTTC. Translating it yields CASSWSGSGYEQYF. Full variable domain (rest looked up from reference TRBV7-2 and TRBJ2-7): GAGVSQSPSNKVTEKGKDVELRCDPISGHTALYWYRQSLGQGLEFLIYFQGNSAPDKSGLPSDRFSAERTGGSVSTLTIQRTQQEDSAVYLCASSWSGSGYEQYFGPGTRLTVT.

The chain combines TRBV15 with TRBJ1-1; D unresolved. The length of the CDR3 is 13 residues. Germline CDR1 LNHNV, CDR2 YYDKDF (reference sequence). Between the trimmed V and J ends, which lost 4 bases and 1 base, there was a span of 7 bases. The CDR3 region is CATSIARNTEAFF. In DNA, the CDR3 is TGTGCCACCAGCATCGCGAGGAACACTGAAGCTTTCTTT. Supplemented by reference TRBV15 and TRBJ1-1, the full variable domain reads DAMVIQNPRYQVTQFGKPVTLSCSQTLNHNVMYWYQQKSSQAPKLLFHYYDKDFNNEADTPDNFQSRRPNTSFCFLDIRSPGLGDTAMYLCATSIARNTEAFFGQGTRLTVV.